Presented here are 21 T cell receptor beta chains from one specimen sequenced in a study of PD-1 blockade in classical Hodgkin lymphoma. Time point: cycle 4 day 1 (C4D1), after five to seven weeks of nivolumab. Following autologous stem cell transplantation, relapse occurred in every patient, and exposure to brentuximab vedotin varied. Profiled with immunoSEQ multiplex PCR; TCRdb holds only in-frame clones, not every one. There are approximately 20,000 clones in the sample; 60% to 75% occur only once, and 15% to 20% lies in the top ten. The sample in question was peripheral blood mononuclear cells (PBMCs), obtained before the fourth cycle of nivolumab. These receptors were obtained from a human donor with classical Hodgkin lymphoma.

The chain couples TRBV9 to TRBJ2-3; 9 nucleotides line up with TRBD2. V shed 4 bases and J 12 bases; nucleotides not matched to a gene: 9. Germline V CDR1 and CDR2: SGDLS, YYNGEE. This CDR3 spans 13 amino acids. The CDR3 reads CASSLWREGPQYF. As DNA, the CDR3 is TGTGCCAGCAGCTTATGGCGGGAGGGCCCCCAGTATTTT.

The J gene is TRBJ2-1, the V gene TRBV10-3; D perhaps matches TRBD2 (5 bases). Trimming pared 3 bases from V and 8 bases from J, leaving 11 bases between. Germline CDR1 ENHRY, CDR2 SYGVKD. CDR3 length equals 13 residues. The CDR3, as DNA: TGTGCCATCAGTGAAGCGGCCGACGATGAGCAGTTCTTC. This gives the protein CAISEAADDEQFF.

This clone is termed medium-sized. The chain is built from TRBV28 and TRBJ2-7, with 10 positions matching TRBD1. The V and J ends lost 5 bases and 1 base, in that order; junction bases with no gene match: 11. CDR1 and CDR2 (germline): MDHEN, SYDVKM. CDR3 length: 17 residues. CDR3: CASSPRVGDRGSYEQYF. CDR3 in DNA: TGTGCCAGCAGTCCTCGAGTGGGGGACAGGGGATCCTACGAGCAGTACTTC. The variable domain in full, completed from reference TRBV28 and TRBJ2-7, reads DVKVTQSSRYLVKRTGEKVFLECVQDMDHENMFWYRQDPGLGLRLIYFSYDVKMKEKGDIPEGYSVSREKKERFSLILESASTNQTSMYLCASSPRVGDRGSYEQYFGPGTRLTVT.

The chain is built from TRBV5-1 and TRBJ2-2; tentatively, D is TRBD2 (6 bases). The germline gives CDR1 SGHRS, CDR2 YFSETQ. The CDR3 spans 17 residues. Trimming shortened V by 3 bases and J by 2 bases, and 17 bases separated the two germline ends. CDR3 sequence: CASSSRLISGNTGELFF. CDR3 DNA sequence: TGCGCCAGCAGCTCCCGTCTAATTAGCGGTAACACCGGGGAGCTGTTTTTT.

There are a few counts of this clone. The chain is built from TRBV7-2 and TRBJ1-1, with a tentative D call TRBD1 (6 bases). The V gene's germline CDR1 is SGHTA and CDR2 FQGNSA. The ends were cut back, 1 base at V and 11 bases at J, with 14 bases in the middle. This CDR3 is 13 amino acids long. The CDR3 loop reads CASSLGVRGWAFF. CDR3 bases: TGTGCCAGCAGCTTAGGGGTCAGGGGATGGGCTTTCTTT.

This chain uses TRBV27 with TRBJ1-4; the D gene is possibly TRBD1 (6 bases). CDR3 size: 14 residues. V was trimmed by 4 bases and J by 6 bases, leaving 12 bases between them. Germline CDR1 MNHEY, CDR2 SMNVEV (reference sequence). In nucleotides, the CDR3 is TGTGCCAGCAGTTATAAAGGGGGGGATGAAAAACTGTTTTTT. It yields the protein CASSYKGGDEKLFF.

This chain links TRBV7-9 with TRBJ1-6; D is possibly TRBD1 (5 bases). The CDR3 has 15 amino acids. Trimming shortened V by 0 bases and J by 7 bases, and 10 bases separated the two germline ends. Germline V gene data show CDR1 as SEHNR and CDR2 as FQNEAQ (reference sequence). The CDR3 here is CASSLASGRNSPLHF. The CDR3 DNA sequence: TGTGCCAGCAGCTTAGCGTCAGGGAGAAATTCACCCCTCCACTTT.

The chain has TRBV19 and TRBJ2-4, with 9 positions matching TRBD1. V was clipped by 6 bases and J by 0 bases; unmatched bases: 15. CDR3 length: 19 residues. Germline CDR1 and CDR2: LNHDA and SQIVND (reference sequence). CDR3 protein: CASSKTYGTGNLAKNIQYF. CDR3 sequence (DNA): TGTGCCAGTAGCAAAACCTATGGGACAGGGAACCTAGCCAAAAACATTCAGTACTTC.

The V gene is TRBV7-9, the J gene TRBJ2-5; 7 bases line up with TRBD1. Losses at the gene ends were 1 base for V and 2 bases for J; bases not matched to a gene: 7. Germline CDR1 SEHNR, CDR2 FQNEAQ (reference sequence). The CDR3 spans 16 residues. CDR3 protein: CASSLVLGTEQETQYF. CDR3 nucleotide sequence: TGTGCCAGCAGCTTAGTTTTGGGGACAGAACAAGAGACCCAGTACTTC.

This clone was counted a few times. The rearrangement uses TRBV18 and TRBJ1-1, with D hard to call. Trimming cost V 4 bases and J 3 bases, with 12 bases left between them. Germline CDR1 is KGHSH and CDR2 is LQKENI. CDR3 length equals 14 residues. CDR3 nucleotides: TGTGCCAGCTCACGAACGGAATTGGACACTGAAGCTTTCTTT. Translated: CASSRTELDTEAFF.

The gene calls are TRBV4-1 and TRBJ2-7; tentative D call: TRBD1 (5 bases). V was shortened by 1 base and J by 4 bases, with 20 bases between the two germline ends. Germline CDR1 and CDR2: MGHRA and YSYEKL. The CDR3 extends over 17 amino acids. CDR3 residues: CASSQALGRGREYEQYF. The CDR3 DNA reads as TGCGCCAGCAGCCAAGCCCTAGGCCGTGGCAGGGAATACGAGCAGTACTTC.

This chain uses TRBV28 with TRBJ2-5; the D gene is possibly TRBD1 (6 bases). V lost 7 bases, J lost 1 base, and 10 bases lay in between. The CDR3 has 13 amino acids. Looked up from germline, CDR1 is MDHEN and CDR2 is SYDVKM. This CDR3 reads CASTGTTQETQYF. CDR3 nucleotides: TGTGCCAGCACAGGGACAACCCAAGAGACCCAGTACTTC.

This chain joins TRBV14 and TRBJ2-2, with D possibly matching TRBD1 (5 bases). Deletions cut 6 bases from V and 5 bases from J, with 10 bases between. Germline V gives CDR1 SGHDN, CDR2 FVKESK. The CDR3 is made up of 13 amino acids. This CDR3 is CASSLRATGELFF. The CDR3 DNA follows: TGTGCCAGCAGTCTCAGGGCGACCGGGGAGCTGTTTTTT.

There are a few counts of this clone. The V and J genes are TRBV11-3 and TRBJ2-5; no clear D gene. Trimming removed 1 base at V and 2 bases at J, with 5 bases between. From germline, CDR1 is SGHNT and CDR2 YENEEA. CDR3 length: 13 residues. The CDR3 loop reads CASSLAQQETQYF. DNA of the CDR3: TGTGCCAGCAGCTTAGCTCAGCAAGAGACCCAGTACTTC.

This chain uses TRBV6-1 with TRBJ2-7, with D possibly being TRBD2 (5 bases). Germline CDR1 reads MNHNS; CDR2 reads SASEGT. This CDR3 contains 11 residues. The V end was cut by 5 bases, the J end by 10 bases, with 12 bases between. The CDR3 spells CASSQGGSQYF. The CDR3 region has the DNA TGTGCCAGCAGTCAAGGAGGATCCCAGTACTTC.

The chain links TRBV27 to TRBJ2-7; 11 bases fit TRBD2. V trimming: 6 bases; J trimming: 3 bases; junction bases outside the gene matches: 1. The germline CDR1 and CDR2 sequences are MNHEY and SMNVEV (reference sequence). This CDR3 comprises 13 residues. The CDR3 DNA is TGTGCCAGCAGAACTAGCGGGAGCTACGAGCAGTACTTC. Protein: CASRTSGSYEQYF.

The V gene is TRBV19, the J gene TRBJ2-5; D is unclear. CDR1 is LNHDA and CDR2 is SQIVND in the germline V gene (reference sequence). Trimming left V 4 bases short and J 3 bases short, with 3 bases between. The CDR3 spans 11 residues. The CDR3 region is CASSTEETQYF. CDR3 sequence (DNA): TGTGCCAGTAGTACGGAAGAGACCCAGTACTTC.

This rearrangement joins TRBV30 to TRBJ1-3, with D possibly being TRBD1 (6 bases). Trimming shortened V by 0 bases and J by 4 bases, and 13 bases separated the two germline ends. Germline V gene data show CDR1 as GTSNPN and CDR2 as SVGIG (reference sequence). The CDR3 has 15 residues. This CDR3 reads CAWSVSGAIGNTIYF. As DNA, the CDR3 is TGTGCCTGGAGTGTATCAGGGGCAATAGGAAACACCATATATTTT.

The genes are TRBV4-1 and TRBJ2-5; 7 nucleotides align to TRBD1. V lost 1 base to trimming and J lost 3 bases; unmatched junction nucleotides: 5. The germline gives CDR1 MGHRA, CDR2 YSYEKL. CDR3 length equals 15 residues. CDR3 sequence (DNA): TGCGCCAGCAGCCAAGGAGGGACAGCAAAAGAGACCCAGTACTTC. The encoded protein is CASSQGGTAKETQYF.

This sequence joins TRBV12-5 and TRBJ2-2, with TRBD2 matching 13 bases. CDR1 is LGHNT, CDR2 FRNRAP, per germline. CDR3 size: 17 residues. The junction had 6 bases not matched to a gene; V was cut back by 6 bases and J by 2 bases. The CDR3 loop is CASGSLAGGVNTGELFF. In nucleotides, the CDR3 is TGTGCTAGTGGCTCACTAGCGGGGGGGGTAAACACCGGGGAGCTGTTTTTT.

The chain joins TRBV30 to TRBJ2-5; D remains ambiguous. With 2 bases removed from V and 7 bases from J, the gap between germline ends came to 11 bases. Germline V gives CDR1 GTSNPN, CDR2 SVGIG (reference sequence). The CDR3 loop spans 12 amino acids. CDR3 nucleotide sequence: TGTGCCTGGAGTAGCCGTCCCGGGACCCAGTACTTC. The encoded protein is CAWSSRPGTQYF.